A single T cell receptor beta chain is shown here with its context. V lost 2 bases and J 3 bases, leaving 10 bases between the germline ends. CDR1 and CDR2 (germline): SGHRS, YFSETQ. The CDR3 covers 14 residues. This record belongs to a study of shared clonotypes between healthy human individuals. The table came from immunoSEQ multiplex PCR; TCRdb's copy has only in-frame clones and leaves some out. Here the sample spans 600,000 to 800,000 clones, roughly 72% being singletons. The source of this sequence is a woman aged 25 to 39 in good health. The specimen was memory CD4+ T cells sorted from blood. Regarding subset: CD45RA-negative fraction. V usage is TRBV5-1 and J usage is TRBJ2-3, with D possibly being TRBD2 (5 bases). The CDR3: CASSFGGITDTQYF. DNA for the CDR3: TGCGCCAGCAGCTTTGGAGGAATAACAGATACGCAGTATTTT.